Below, 3 T cell receptor beta chains from the same sample are listed, as sequenced in a study of blood T cell repertoires in COVID-19. Sequencing used immunoSEQ multiplex PCR; TCRdb keeps in-frame clones, though not all of them. This table holds 100,000 or so clones, 85% found once. Sample: peripheral blood. The source of these receptors is a human donor in a cohort sampled during active COVID-19.

V gene TRBV19 combines with J gene TRBJ1-5; a possible D gene is TRBD1 (5 bases). CDR1 is LNHDA and CDR2 is SQIVND in the germline V gene (reference sequence). Trimming shortened V by 5 bases and J by 4 bases, and 12 bases separated the two germline ends. The CDR3 has 14 amino acids. The CDR3 DNA sequence: TGTGCCAGTAGTTTTGGAAGGGGTAATCAGCCCCAGCATTTT. It encodes CASSFGRGNQPQHF.

The chain combines TRBV9 with TRBJ2-3; 8 bases fit TRBD2. CDR1 and CDR2 from the germline V gene are SGDLS and YYNGEE. The CDR3 runs to 16 residues. J was trimmed by 7 bases and V by 0 bases; bases with no gene match: 10. The CDR3 sequence: CASSVAWASGPHTQYF. The CDR3 nucleotides are TGTGCCAGCAGCGTAGCTTGGGCTAGCGGGCCCCATACGCAGTATTTT.

The V call is TRBV28, the J call TRBJ2-7, with D possibly matching TRBD2 (7 bases). The germline V gene has CDR1 MDHEN and CDR2 SYDVKM. The CDR3 totals 12 residues. Trimming removed 8 bases from V and 7 bases from J, with 15 bases in between. This CDR3 reads CASLAGAGEQYF. CDR3 coding DNA: TGTGCCAGCCTGGCGGGGGCGGGGGAGCAGTACTTC. Full variable domain (remainder filled in from reference TRBV28 and TRBJ2-7): DVKVTQSSRYLVKRTGEKVFLECVQDMDHENMFWYRQDPGLGLRLIYFSYDVKMKEKGDIPEGYSVSREKKERFSLILESASTNQTSMYLCASLAGAGEQYFGPGTRLTVT.